The sequence of this TCR beta chain was determined in a study of T cell changes during pregnancy in multiple sclerosis. Libraries were prepared by immunoSEQ multiplex PCR; TCRdb keeps only in-frame clonotypes and omits some of them. The sample has 70,000 to 95,000 clones, 94% seen once. V was trimmed by 4 bases and J by 3 bases, leaving 12 bases between them. CDR1 SNHLY and CDR2 FYNNEI come from the germline V gene. This CDR3 contains 15 residues. This sample comprised peripheral blood, obtained after pregnancy. The chain recombines TRBV2 with TRBJ2-2; maybe TRBD1 (6 bases). This sequence was found in a female donor in good health, enrolled as a control in a pregnancy study. The CDR3 nucleotides are TGTGCCAGCAGTGGACAACAGGGCTACACCGGGGAGCTGTTTTTT. Its protein product is CASSGQQGYTGELFF.